This TCR beta chain was sequenced during a study of blood T cells in healthy people across ages. Germline-derived CDR1 and CDR2 are KGHDR and SFDVKD. V lost 9 bases to trimming and J lost 5 bases; unmatched junction nucleotides: 7. This CDR3 is built from 15 residues. A second PCR of 7 to 11 cycles used a sample-barcoded 5' primer and a J-beta primer mix. TCRdb recomputed calls from the 5' RACE reads with MiXCR, one row per CDR3 protein. The sample lists hundreds of thousands of distinct CDR3 sequences, over 40% occurring once. This clonotype showed up many times. The receptor was isolated from a woman of 80 years or more in good health. The material sequenced was blood. The V and J genes are TRBV24-1 and TRBJ2-2; 11 bases fit TRBD2. The CDR3 nucleotides read TGTGCCACCGAAAATAGCGGGAGGGTTACCGGGGAGCTGTTTTTT. It encodes CATENSGRVTGELFF.